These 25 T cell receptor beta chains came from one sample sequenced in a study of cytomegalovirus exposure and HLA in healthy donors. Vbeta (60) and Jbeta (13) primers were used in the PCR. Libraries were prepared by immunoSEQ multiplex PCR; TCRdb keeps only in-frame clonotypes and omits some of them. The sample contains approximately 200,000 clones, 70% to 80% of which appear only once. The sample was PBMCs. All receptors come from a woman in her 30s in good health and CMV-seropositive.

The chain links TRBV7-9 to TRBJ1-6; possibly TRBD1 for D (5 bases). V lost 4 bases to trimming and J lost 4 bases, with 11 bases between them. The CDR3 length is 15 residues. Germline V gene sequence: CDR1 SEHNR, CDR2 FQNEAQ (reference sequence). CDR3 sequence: CASSSPTEYNSPLHF. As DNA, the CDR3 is TGTGCCAGCAGCTCCCCGACAGAATATAATTCACCCCTCCACTTT.

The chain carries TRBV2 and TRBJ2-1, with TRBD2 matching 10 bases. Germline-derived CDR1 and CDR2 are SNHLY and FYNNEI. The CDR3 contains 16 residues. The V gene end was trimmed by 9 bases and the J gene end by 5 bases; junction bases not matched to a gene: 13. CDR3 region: CASPVRRLAGDNEQFF. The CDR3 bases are TGTGCCAGTCCAGTGAGACGTCTAGCGGGGGACAATGAGCAGTTCTTC.

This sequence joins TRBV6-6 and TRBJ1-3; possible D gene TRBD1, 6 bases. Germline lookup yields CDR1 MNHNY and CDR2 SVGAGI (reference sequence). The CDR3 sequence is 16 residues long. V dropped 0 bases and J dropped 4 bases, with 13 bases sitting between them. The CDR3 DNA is TGTGCCAGCAGTTACTCTCCCAGGGGACGGGGAAACACCATATATTTT. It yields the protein CASSYSPRGRGNTIYF.

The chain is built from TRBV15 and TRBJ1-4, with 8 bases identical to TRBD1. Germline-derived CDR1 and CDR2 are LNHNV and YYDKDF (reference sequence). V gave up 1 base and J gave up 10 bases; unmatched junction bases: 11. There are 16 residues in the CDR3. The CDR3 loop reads CATSRVRETGVAKLFF. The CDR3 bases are TGTGCCACCAGCAGAGTCCGGGAGACAGGGGTGGCAAAACTGTTTTTT.

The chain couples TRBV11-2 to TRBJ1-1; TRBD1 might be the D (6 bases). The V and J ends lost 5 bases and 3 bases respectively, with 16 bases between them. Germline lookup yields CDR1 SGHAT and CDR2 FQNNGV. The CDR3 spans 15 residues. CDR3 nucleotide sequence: TGTGCCAGCAGCGCGATCAGGGGTCTACACACTGAAGCTTTCTTT. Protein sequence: CASSAIRGLHTEAFF.

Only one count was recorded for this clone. The CDR3 DNA reads TGTGCCAGCAGCTCCCAGGGGGACCCTTATTCTGGAAACACCATATATTTT. Residues: CASSSQGDPYSGNTIYF. The rearrangement links TRBV7-8 to TRBJ1-3; 7 nucleotides match TRBD1. The V and J ends lost 4 bases and 1 base, in that order; junction bases with no gene match: 10. This CDR3 has 17 amino acids. Germline loops: CDR1 SGHVS, CDR2 FQNEAQ.

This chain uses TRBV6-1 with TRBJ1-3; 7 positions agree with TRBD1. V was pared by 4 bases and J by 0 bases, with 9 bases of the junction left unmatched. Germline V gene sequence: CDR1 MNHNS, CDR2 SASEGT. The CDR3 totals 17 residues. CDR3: CASSVHRGSGSGNTIYF. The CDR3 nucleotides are TGTGCCAGCAGTGTCCACAGGGGCAGTGGCTCTGGAAACACCATATATTTT.

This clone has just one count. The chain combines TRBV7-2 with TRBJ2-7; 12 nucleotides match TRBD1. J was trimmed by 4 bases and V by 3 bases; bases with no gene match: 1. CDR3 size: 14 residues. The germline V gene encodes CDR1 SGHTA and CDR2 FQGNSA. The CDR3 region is CASSLGQGAYEQYF. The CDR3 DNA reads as TGTGCCAGCAGCTTGGGACAGGGGGCTTACGAGCAGTACTTC.

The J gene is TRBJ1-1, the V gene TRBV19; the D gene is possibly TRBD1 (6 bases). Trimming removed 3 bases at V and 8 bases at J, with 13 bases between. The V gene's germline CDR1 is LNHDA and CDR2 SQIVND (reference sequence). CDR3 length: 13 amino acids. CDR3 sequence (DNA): TGTGCCAGTAGTATCGAGCAGGGGCGAGAAGCTTTCTTT. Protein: CASSIEQGREAFF.

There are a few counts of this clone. The chain's CDR3 is CASSLSDSSYNEQFF. In DNA form, the CDR3 reads TGCGCCAGCAGCTTGAGCGACAGTTCCTACAATGAGCAGTTCTTC. The J gene is TRBJ2-1, the V gene TRBV5-1; D possibly corresponds to TRBD1 (5 bases). Germline CDR1 is SGHRS and CDR2 is YFSETQ. Trimming removed 1 base at V and 1 base at J, with 9 bases between. The CDR3 length is 15 residues.

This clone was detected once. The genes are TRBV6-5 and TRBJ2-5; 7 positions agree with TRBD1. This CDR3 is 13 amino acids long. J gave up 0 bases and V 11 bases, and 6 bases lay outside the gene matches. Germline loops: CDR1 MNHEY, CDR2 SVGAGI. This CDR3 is CAAGTAYQETQYF. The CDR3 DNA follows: TGTGCCGCCGGGACAGCGTACCAAGAGACCCAGTACTTC.

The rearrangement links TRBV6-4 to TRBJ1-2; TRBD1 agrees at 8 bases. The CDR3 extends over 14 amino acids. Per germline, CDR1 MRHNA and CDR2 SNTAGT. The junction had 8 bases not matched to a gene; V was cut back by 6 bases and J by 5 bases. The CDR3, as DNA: TGTGCCAGCAGCCCCGCAGGGGGCAGGTATGGCTACACCTTC. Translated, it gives CASSPAGGRYGYTF.

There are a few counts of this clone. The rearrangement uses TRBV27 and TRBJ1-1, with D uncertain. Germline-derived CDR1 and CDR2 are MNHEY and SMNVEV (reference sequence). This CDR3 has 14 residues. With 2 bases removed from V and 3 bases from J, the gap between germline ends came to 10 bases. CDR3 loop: CASSLKEGYTEAFF. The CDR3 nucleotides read TGTGCCAGCAGTTTAAAAGAGGGATACACTGAAGCTTTCTTT.

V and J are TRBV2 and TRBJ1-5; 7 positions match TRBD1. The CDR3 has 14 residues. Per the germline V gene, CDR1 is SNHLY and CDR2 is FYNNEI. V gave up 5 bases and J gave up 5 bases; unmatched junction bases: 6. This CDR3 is CASSFLQGDQPQHF. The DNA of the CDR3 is TGTGCCAGCAGTTTCTTGCAGGGGGATCAGCCCCAGCATTTT.

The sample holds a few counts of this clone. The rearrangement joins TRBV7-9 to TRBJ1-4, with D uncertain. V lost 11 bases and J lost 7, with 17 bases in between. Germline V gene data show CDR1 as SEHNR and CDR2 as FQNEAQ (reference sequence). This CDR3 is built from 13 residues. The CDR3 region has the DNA TGTGCCTACAAGATTGATCGGGGTGAAAAACTGTTTTTT. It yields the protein CAYKIDRGEKLFF.

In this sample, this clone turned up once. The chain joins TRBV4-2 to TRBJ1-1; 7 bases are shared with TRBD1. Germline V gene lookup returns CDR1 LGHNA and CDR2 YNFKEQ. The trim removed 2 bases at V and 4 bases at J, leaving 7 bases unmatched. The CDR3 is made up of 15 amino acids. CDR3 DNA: TGTGCCAGCAGCCAACAAACAGGGGTGAGCACTGAAGCTTTCTTT. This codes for CASSQQTGVSTEAFF.

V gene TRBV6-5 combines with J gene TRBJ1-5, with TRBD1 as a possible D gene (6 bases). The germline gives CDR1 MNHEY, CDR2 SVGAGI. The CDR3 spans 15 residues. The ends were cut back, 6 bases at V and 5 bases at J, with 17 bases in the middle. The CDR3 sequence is CASRPDSGTYQPQHF. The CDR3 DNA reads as TGTGCCAGCAGACCTGACTCAGGGACATATCAGCCCCAGCATTTT.

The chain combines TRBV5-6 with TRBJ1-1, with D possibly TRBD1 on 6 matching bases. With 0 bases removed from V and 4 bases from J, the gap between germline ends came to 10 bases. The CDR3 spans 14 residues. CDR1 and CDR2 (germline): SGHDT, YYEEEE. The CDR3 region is CASSLGGLGTEAFF. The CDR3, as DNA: TGTGCCAGCAGCTTGGGGGGGCTGGGCACTGAAGCTTTCTTT.

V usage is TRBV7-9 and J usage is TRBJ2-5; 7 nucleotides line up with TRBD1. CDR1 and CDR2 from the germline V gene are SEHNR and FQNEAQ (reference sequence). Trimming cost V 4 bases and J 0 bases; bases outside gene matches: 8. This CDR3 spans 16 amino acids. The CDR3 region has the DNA TGTGCCAGCAGCTCCCCCGGGACAGATCACCAAGAGACCCAGTACTTC. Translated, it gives CASSSPGTDHQETQYF.

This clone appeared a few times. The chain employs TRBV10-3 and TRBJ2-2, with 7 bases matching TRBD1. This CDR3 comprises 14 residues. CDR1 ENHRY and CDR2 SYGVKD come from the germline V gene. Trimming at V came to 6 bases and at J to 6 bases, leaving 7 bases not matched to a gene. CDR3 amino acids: CAISDDRVAGELFF. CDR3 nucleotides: TGTGCCATCAGCGACGACAGGGTTGCCGGGGAGCTGTTTTTT.

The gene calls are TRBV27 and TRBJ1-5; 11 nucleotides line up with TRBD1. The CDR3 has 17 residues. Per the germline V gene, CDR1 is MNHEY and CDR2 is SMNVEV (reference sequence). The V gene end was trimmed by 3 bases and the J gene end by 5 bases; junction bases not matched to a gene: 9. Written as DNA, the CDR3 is TGTGCCAGCAGTTTCCTCTCCGGGACAGGGGGTGATCAGCCCCAGCATTTT. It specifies CASSFLSGTGGDQPQHF.

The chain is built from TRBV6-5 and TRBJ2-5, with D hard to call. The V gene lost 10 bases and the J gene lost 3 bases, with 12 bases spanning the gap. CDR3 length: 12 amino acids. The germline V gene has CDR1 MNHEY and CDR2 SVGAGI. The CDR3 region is CATRSVEETQYF. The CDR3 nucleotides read TGTGCCACGAGGTCTGTAGAAGAGACCCAGTACTTC.

CDR3 sequence reads: CASSQVESGRSYEQYF. CDR3 sequence (DNA): TGCGCCAGCAGCCAAGTGGAAAGCGGTCGATCCTACGAGCAGTACTTC. This chain connects TRBV4-1 to TRBJ2-7; D perhaps matches TRBD2 (5 bases). Per the germline V gene, CDR1 is MGHRA and CDR2 is YSYEKL. The CDR3 loop spans 16 amino acids. V was trimmed by 1 base and J by 1 base, leaving 14 bases between them.

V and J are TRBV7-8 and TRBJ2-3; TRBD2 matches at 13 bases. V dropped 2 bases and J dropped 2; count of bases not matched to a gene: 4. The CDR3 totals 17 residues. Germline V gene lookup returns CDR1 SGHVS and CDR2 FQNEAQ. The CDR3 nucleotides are TGTGCCAGCAGCTTAACTAGCGGGAGGGCCCTCACAGATACGCAGTATTTT. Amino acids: CASSLTSGRALTDTQYF.

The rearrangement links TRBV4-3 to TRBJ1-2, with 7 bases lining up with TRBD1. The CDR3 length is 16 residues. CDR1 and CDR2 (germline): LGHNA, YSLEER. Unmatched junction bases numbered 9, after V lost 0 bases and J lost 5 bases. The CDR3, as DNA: TGCGCCAGCAGCCAAGATCTGAAGGGGGCGCGGTATGGCTACACCTTC. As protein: CASSQDLKGARYGYTF.